This T cell receptor (beta chain) was recorded in a study of PD-1 blockade in classical Hodgkin lymphoma. Whole-study results and caveats: Complete responders possessed baseline diversity comparable to newly diagnosed patients.

Method: immunoSEQ multiplex PCR; TCRdb's copy keeps in-frame clones and lacks some. The data show 66,000 or so clones, 65% to 75% seen once. With regard to this clone: What it recognizes is unknown.

Each patient relapsed following autologous stem cell transplantation, and prior brentuximab vedotin exposure differed. The clonotype comes from a human donor with classical Hodgkin lymphoma. The starting material was peripheral blood mononuclear cells (PBMCs), obtained before the second cycle of nivolumab.

The CDR3 loop is CASSPDQGLYTEAFF. The CDR3 DNA reads as TGTGCCAGCAGCCCAGACCAGGGGCTGTACACTGAAGCTTTCTTT. This chain connects TRBV9 to TRBJ1-1; weak D call: TRBD1 (6 bases). In germline, CDR1 is SGDLS, CDR2 YYNGEE. V lost 4 bases to trimming and J lost 3 bases, with 16 bases between them. The CDR3 spans 15 residues. The complete variable domain, with remaining parts taken from reference TRBV9 and TRBJ1-1, reads DSGVTQTPKHLITATGQRVTLRCSPRSGDLSVYWYQQSLDQGLQFLIQYYNGEERAKGNILERFSAQQFPDLHSELNLSSLELGDSALYFCASSPDQGLYTEAFFGQGTRLTVV.